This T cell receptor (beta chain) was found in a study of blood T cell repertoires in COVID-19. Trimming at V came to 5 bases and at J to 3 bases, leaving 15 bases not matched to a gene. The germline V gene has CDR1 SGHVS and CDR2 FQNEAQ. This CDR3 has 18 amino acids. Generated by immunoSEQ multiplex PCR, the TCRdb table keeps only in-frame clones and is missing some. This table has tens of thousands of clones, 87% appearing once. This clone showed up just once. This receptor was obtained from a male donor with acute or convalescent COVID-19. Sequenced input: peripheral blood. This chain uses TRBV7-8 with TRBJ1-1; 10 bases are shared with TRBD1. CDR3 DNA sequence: TGTGCCAGCAGCATGGGACAGGGGCTTAAGGTGCCGGACACTGAAGCTTTCTTT. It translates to CASSMGQGLKVPDTEAFF.